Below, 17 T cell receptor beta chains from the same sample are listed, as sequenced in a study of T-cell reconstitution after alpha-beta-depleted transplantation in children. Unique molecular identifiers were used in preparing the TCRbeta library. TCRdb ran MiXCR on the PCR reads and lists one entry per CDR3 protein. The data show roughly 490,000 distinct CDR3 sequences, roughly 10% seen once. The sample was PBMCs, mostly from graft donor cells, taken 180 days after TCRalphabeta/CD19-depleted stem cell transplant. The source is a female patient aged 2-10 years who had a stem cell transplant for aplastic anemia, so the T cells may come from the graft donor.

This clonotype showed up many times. CDR3 coding DNA: TGCAGTGCTAGACCAGACCGCGCCGGGGAGCTGTTTTTT. This gives the protein CSARPDRAGELFF. The rearrangement joins TRBV20-1 to TRBJ2-2; D remains unclear. With 2 bases removed from V and 6 bases from J, the gap between germline ends came to 10 bases. From germline, CDR1 is DFQATT and CDR2 SNEGSKA (reference sequence). The CDR3 has 13 amino acids.

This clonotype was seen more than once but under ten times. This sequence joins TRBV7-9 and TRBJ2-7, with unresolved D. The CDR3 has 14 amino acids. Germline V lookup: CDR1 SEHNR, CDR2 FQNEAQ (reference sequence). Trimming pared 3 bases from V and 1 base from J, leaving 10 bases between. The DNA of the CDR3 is TGTGCCAGCAGCTTCTTTCCCAGATCCTACGAGCAGTACGTC. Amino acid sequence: CASSFFPRSYEQYV.

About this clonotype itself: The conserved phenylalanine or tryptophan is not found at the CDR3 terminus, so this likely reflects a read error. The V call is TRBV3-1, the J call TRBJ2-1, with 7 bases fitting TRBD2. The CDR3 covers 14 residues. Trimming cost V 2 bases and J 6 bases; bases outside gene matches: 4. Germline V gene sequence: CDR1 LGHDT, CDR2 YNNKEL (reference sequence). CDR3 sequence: CASSQPREINEQFL. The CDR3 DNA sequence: TGTGCCAGCAGCCAACCGCGGGAGATCAATGAGCAGTTCTTG.

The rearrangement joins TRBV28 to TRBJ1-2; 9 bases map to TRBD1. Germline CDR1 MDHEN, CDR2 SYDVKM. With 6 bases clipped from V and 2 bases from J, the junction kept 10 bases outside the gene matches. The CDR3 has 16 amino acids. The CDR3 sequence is CASRPFPGQGNYGYTF. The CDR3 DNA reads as TGTGCCAGCAGACCTTTCCCGGGACAGGGAAACTATGGCTACACCTTC.

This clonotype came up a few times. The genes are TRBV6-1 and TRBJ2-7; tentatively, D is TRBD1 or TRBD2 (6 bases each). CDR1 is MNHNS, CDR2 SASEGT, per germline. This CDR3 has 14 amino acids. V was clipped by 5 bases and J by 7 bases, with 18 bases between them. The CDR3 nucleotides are TGTGCCAGCAGTCCGACATACAGGGCGGGGGAGCAGTACTTC. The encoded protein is CASSPTYRAGEQYF.

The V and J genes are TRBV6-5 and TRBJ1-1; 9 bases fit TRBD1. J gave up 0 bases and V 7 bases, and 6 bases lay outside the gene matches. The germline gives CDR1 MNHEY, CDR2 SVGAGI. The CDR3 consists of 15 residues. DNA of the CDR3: TGTGCCAGCACAATACAGGGGGCGTTGAACACTGAAGCTTTCTTT. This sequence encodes CASTIQGALNTEAFF.

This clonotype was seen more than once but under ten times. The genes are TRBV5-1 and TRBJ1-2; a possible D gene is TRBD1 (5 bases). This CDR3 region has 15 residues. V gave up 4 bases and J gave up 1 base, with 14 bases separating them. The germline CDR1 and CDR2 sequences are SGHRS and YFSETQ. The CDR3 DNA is TGCGCCAGCAGCCCCCAGGGATCGCTTAACTATGGCTACACCTTC. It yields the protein CASSPQGSLNYGYTF.

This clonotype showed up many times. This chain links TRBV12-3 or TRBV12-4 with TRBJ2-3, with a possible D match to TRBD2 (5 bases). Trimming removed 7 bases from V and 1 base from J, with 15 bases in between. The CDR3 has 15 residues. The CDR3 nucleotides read TGTGCCAGCAATCGAGGGTGGTACGGCACAGATACGCAGTATTTT. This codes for CASNRGWYGTDTQYF.

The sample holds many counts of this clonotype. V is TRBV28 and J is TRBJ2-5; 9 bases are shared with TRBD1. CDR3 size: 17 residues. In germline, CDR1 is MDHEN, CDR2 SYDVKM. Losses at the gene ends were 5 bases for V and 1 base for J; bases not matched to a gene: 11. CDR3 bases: TGTGCCAGCAGTCTCGACAGGGGGAGCGTCCTCCAAGAGACCCAGTACTTC. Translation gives CASSLDRGSVLQETQYF.

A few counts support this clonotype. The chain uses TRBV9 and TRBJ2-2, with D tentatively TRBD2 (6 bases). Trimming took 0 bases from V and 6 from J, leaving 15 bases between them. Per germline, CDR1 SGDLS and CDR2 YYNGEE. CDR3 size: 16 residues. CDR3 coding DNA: TGTGCCAGCAGCGTAGAGATGGGGAGACTAGCCGGGGAGCTGTTTTTT. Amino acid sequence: CASSVEMGRLAGELFF.

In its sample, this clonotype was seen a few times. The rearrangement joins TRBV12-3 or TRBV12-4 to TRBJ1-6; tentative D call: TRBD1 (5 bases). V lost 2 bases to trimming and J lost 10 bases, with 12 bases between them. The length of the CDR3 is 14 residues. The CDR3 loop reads CASSLRQGRSPLHF. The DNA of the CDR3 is TGTGCCAGCAGTTTAAGGCAGGGAAGATCACCCCTCCACTTT.

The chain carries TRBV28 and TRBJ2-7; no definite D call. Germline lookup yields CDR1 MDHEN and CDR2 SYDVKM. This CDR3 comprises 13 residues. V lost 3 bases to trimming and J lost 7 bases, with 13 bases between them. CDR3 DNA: TGTGCCAGCAGTTTGCCCGGAGCGCAGGAGCAGTACTTC. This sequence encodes CASSLPGAQEQYF.

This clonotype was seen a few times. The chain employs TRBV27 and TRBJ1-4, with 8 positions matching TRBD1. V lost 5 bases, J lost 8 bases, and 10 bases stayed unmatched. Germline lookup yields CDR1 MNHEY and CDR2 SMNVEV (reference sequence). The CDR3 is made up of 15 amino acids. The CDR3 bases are TGTGCCAGCAGTCTCACCGACGACAGGGGCGAAAAACTGTTTTTT. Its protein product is CASSLTDDRGEKLFF.

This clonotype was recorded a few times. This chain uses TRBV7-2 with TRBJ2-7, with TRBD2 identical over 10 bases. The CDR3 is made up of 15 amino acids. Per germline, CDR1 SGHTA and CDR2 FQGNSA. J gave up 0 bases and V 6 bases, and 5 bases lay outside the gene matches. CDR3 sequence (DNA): TGTGCCAGCAGTATGGCTAGCGGGAGCTCCTACGAGCAGTACTTC. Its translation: CASSMASGSSYEQYF.

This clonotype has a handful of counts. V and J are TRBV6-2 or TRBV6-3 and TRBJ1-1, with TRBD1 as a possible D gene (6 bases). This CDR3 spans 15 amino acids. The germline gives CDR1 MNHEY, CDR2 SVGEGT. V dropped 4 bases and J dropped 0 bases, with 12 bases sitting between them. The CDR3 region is CASSSNRALNTEAFF. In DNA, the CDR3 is TGTGCCAGCAGTTCCAACAGGGCGCTGAACACTGAAGCTTTCTTT.

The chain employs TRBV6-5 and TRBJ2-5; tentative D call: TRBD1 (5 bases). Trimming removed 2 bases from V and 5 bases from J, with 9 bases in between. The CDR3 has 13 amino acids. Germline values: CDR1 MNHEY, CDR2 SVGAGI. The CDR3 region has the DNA TGTGCCAGCAGTTACCAGGGATTGGAGACCCAGTACTTC. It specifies CASSYQGLETQYF.

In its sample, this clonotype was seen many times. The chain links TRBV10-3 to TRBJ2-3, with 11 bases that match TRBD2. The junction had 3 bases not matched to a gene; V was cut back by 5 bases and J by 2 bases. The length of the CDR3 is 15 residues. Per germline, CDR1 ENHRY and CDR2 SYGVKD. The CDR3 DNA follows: TGTGCCATCAGTATACTAGCGGGGGCCACAGATACGCAGTATTTT. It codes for CAISILAGATDTQYF.